Below are 15 T cell receptor beta chains sequenced from a single sample in a study of blood T cell repertoires in COVID-19. The assay was immunoSEQ multiplex PCR, and TCRdb's table has in-frame clones only and misses some. In the table there are around 120,000 clones, around 90% of which are singletons. The specimen was peripheral blood. All receptors derive from a woman aged 60-70 years with COVID-19, enrolled during active disease.

The count of this clone is one. J is TRBJ1-1 and V is TRBV11-3, with 11 bases identical to TRBD1. After removal of 5 bases from V and 6 bases from J, the junction contained 8 bases not matched to a gene. The CDR3 totals 15 residues. Germline V CDR1 and CDR2: SGHNT, YENEEA. The CDR3 here is CASSHGQGARAEAFF. In nucleotides, the CDR3 is TGTGCCAGCAGCCATGGACAGGGGGCAAGGGCTGAAGCTTTCTTT.

The V gene is TRBV9, the J gene TRBJ1-6; D is unresolved. CDR3 length: 17 amino acids. Germline V lookup: CDR1 SGDLS, CDR2 YYNGEE. V was clipped by 0 bases and J by 7 bases, with 17 bases between them. CDR3 coding DNA: TGTGCCAGCAGCGTAGATAGGAGGAGGAGTTTGAATTCACCCCTCCACTTT. Encoded protein: CASSVDRRRSLNSPLHF.

V and J are TRBV7-9 and TRBJ1-2, with D possibly TRBD1 on 5 matching bases. From germline, CDR1 is SEHNR and CDR2 FQNEAQ (reference sequence). Trimming stripped 5 bases from V and 0 bases from J, with 13 bases between. The CDR3 totals 15 residues. CDR3 in amino acids: CASSRDSSPNYGYTF. The CDR3 DNA reads as TGTGCCAGCAGCCGTGACAGCTCCCCTAACTATGGCTACACCTTC.

The chain is built from TRBV9 and TRBJ1-4; D is perhaps TRBD1 (6 bases). Trimming took off 4 bases at V and 5 bases at J, with 15 bases between the two ends. The length of the CDR3 is 15 residues. Germline V lookup: CDR1 SGDLS, CDR2 YYNGEE. The CDR3 bases are TGTGCCAGCAGCCTGCCTGGGGGGGCGAATGAAAAACTGTTTTTT. It encodes CASSLPGGANEKLFF. Full variable domain (remainder filled in from reference TRBV9 and TRBJ1-4): DSGVTQTPKHLITATGQRVTLRCSPRSGDLSVYWYQQSLDQGLQFLIQYYNGEERAKGNILERFSAQQFPDLHSELNLSSLELGDSALYFCASSLPGGANEKLFFGSGTQLSVL.

The chain is built from TRBV27 and TRBJ2-3; 11 bases fit TRBD2. There are 15 residues in the CDR3. V lost 6 bases to trimming and J lost 3 bases; unmatched junction nucleotides: 5. Germline V gene lookup returns CDR1 MNHEY and CDR2 SMNVEV (reference sequence). CDR3 region: CASRDSGGATDTQYF. The CDR3 nucleotides are TGTGCCAGCAGAGATAGCGGGGGGGCGACAGATACGCAGTATTTT.

In this sample, this clone turned up a few times. J is TRBJ1-5 and V is TRBV2; no clear D gene. The V end lost 9 bases, the J end lost 3 bases, and 9 bases lay between the germline ends. The CDR3 covers 12 residues. In germline, CDR1 is SNHLY, CDR2 FYNNEI. The CDR3: CASSGFNQPQHF. CDR3 nucleotides: TGTGCCAGTTCAGGTTTCAATCAGCCCCAGCATTTT.

The CDR3 DNA follows: TGTGCCTGGAGTCCAGGAAACACCATATATTTT. Translation: CAWSPGNTIYF. The rearrangement links TRBV30 to TRBJ1-3; the D is unclear. CDR1 GTSNPN and CDR2 SVGIG come from the germline V gene (reference sequence). This CDR3 has 11 amino acids. Trimming removed 2 bases from V and 4 bases from J, with 3 bases in between.

The rearrangement joins TRBV27 to TRBJ1-2; possibly TRBD1 for D (5 bases). V was clipped by 3 bases and J by 8 bases, with 19 bases between them. The germline V gene encodes CDR1 MNHEY and CDR2 SMNVEV (reference sequence). The CDR3 runs 15 residues. This chain's CDR3 is CASSFTPLPQGGYTF. CDR3 coding DNA: TGTGCCAGCAGTTTCACACCACTCCCTCAGGGCGGCTACACCTTC.

The chain is built from TRBV9 and TRBJ1-3; no firm D call. CDR1 and CDR2 from the germline V gene are SGDLS and YYNGEE. The ends were cut back, 0 bases at V and 0 bases at J, with 10 bases in the middle. This CDR3 is built from 16 residues. The CDR3, as DNA: TGTGCCAGCAGCGTAGCTGGAGGTAGCTCTGGAAACACCATATATTTT. This translates into CASSVAGGSSGNTIYF.

V is TRBV4-3 and J is TRBJ2-5; TRBD2 aligns across 9 bases. The germline V gene encodes CDR1 LGHNA and CDR2 YSLEER. The CDR3 length is 16 residues. The V and J ends lost 4 bases and 4 bases, in that order; junction bases with no gene match: 10. In DNA, the CDR3 is TGCGCCAGCAGCCCGTCGGGACTAGCACTCGGAGAGACCCAGTACTTC. It codes for CASSPSGLALGETQYF.

V usage is TRBV15 and J usage is TRBJ2-3; 9 positions agree with TRBD1. The V segment lost 2 bases and the J segment 4 bases; nucleotides outside the gene matches: 4. Germline V gives CDR1 LNHNV, CDR2 YYDKDF (reference sequence). This CDR3 region has 15 residues. The CDR3 bases are TGTGCCACCAGCAGACCGGGACAGGGAGCAGATACGCAGTATTTT. Its protein product is CATSRPGQGADTQYF.

The chain uses TRBV2 and TRBJ2-5, with a weak D call TRBD1 (6 bases). CDR1 and CDR2 from the germline V gene are SNHLY and FYNNEI. CDR3 size: 14 residues. V lost 3 bases and J 6 bases, leaving 14 bases between the germline ends. The CDR3 reads CASSESGGGKTQYF. DNA for the CDR3: TGTGCCAGCAGTGAGTCTGGGGGCGGAAAGACCCAGTACTTC.

This sequence joins TRBV6-6 and TRBJ1-2; 10 bases line up with TRBD1. V lost 8 bases to trimming and J lost 6 bases; unmatched junction nucleotides: 9. The CDR3 runs 14 residues. Germline V gene sequence: CDR1 MNHNY, CDR2 SVGAGI (reference sequence). The chain's CDR3 is CASYKPDRGHGYTF. CDR3 DNA: TGTGCCAGCTATAAACCTGACAGGGGGCATGGCTACACCTTC.

This clone turned up a few times. The rearrangement uses TRBV7-3 and TRBJ2-5; D perhaps matches TRBD2 (6 bases). CDR3 size: 14 residues. The germline V gene has CDR1 SGHTA and CDR2 FQGTGA. Trimming shortened V by 5 bases and J by 0 bases, and 10 bases separated the two germline ends. The CDR3 DNA is TGTGCCAGCAGCGGGGGAGGACACCAAGAGACCCAGTACTTC. It is translated as CASSGGGHQETQYF. Full variable domain (outside the CDR3, taken from reference TRBV7-3 and TRBJ2-5): GAGVSQTPSNKVTEKGKYVELRCDPISGHTALYWYRQSLGQGPEFLIYFQGTGAADDSGLPNDRFFAVRPEGSVSTLKIQRTERGDSAVYLCASSGGGHQETQYFGPGTRLLVL.

The V gene is TRBV7-3, the J gene TRBJ2-3; 9 bases line up with TRBD2. After removal of 5 bases from V and 10 bases from J, the junction contained 16 bases not matched to a gene. Germline CDR1 SGHTA, CDR2 FQGTGA. There are 16 residues in the CDR3. Here the CDR3 DNA reads TGTGCCAGCAGCATGCGGGACTCCGCGCGGGGGGGGCCGCAGTATTTT. Translated: CASSMRDSARGGPQYF.